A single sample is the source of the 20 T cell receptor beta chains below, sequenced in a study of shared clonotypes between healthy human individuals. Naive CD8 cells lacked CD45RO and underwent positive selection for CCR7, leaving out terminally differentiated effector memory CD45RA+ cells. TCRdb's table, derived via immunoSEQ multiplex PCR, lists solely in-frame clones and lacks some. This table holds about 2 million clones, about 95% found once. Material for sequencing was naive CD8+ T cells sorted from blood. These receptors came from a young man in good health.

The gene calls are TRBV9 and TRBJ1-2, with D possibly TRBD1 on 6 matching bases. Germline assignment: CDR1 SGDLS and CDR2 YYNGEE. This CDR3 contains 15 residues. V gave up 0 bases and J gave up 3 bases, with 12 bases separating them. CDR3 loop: CASSVDGGADYGYTF. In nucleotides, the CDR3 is TGTGCCAGCAGCGTAGATGGGGGGGCGGACTATGGCTACACCTTC.

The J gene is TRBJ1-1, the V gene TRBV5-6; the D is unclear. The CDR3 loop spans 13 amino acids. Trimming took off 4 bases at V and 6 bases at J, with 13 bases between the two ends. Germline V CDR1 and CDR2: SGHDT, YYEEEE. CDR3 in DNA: TGTGCCAGCAGCGGGGAGGGAAAACCTGAAGCTTTCTTT. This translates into CASSGEGKPEAFF.

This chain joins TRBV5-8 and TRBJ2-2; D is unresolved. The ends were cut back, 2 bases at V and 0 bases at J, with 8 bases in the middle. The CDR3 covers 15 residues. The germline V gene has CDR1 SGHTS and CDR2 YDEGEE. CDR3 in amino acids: CASSFTPPNTGELFF. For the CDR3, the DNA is TGTGCCAGCAGCTTTACGCCCCCGAACACCGGGGAGCTGTTTTTT. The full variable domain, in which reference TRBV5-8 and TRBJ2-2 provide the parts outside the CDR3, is EAGVTQSPTHLIKTRGQQATLRCSPISGHTSVYWYQQALGLGLQFLLWYDEGEERNRGNFPPRFSGRQFPNYSSELNVNALELEDSALYLCASSFTPPNTGELFFGEGSRLTVL.

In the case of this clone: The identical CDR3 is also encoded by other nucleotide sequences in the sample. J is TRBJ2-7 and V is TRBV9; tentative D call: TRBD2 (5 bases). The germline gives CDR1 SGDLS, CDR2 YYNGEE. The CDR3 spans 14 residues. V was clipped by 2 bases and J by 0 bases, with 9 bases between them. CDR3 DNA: TGTGCCAGCAGCGTCGGGATAAGCTCCTACGAGCAGTACTTC. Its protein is CASSVGISSYEQYF.

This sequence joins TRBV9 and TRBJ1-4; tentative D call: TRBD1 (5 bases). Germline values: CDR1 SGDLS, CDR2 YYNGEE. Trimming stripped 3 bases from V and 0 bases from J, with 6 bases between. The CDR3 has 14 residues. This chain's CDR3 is CASSGGTTNEKLFF. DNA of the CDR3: TGTGCCAGCAGCGGGGGGACAACTAATGAAAAACTGTTTTTT.

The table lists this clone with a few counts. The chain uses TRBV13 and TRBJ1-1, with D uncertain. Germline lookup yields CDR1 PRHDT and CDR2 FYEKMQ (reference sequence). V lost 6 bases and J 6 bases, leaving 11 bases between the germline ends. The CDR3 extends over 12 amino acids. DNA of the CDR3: TGTGCCAGCAGTCCGGACGGACCTGAAGCTTTCTTT. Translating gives CASSPDGPEAFF.

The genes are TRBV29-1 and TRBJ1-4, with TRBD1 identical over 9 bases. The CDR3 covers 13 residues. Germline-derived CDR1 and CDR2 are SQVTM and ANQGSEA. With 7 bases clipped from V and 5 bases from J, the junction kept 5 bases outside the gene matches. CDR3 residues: CSARQGGNEKLFF. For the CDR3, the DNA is TGCAGCGCGAGACAGGGGGGGAATGAAAAACTGTTTTTT.

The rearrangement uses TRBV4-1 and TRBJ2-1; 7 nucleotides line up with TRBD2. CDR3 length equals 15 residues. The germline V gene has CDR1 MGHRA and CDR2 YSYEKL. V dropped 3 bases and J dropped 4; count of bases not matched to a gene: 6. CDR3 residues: CASSHRLAEYNEQFF. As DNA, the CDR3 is TGCGCCAGCAGCCACAGACTAGCCGAATACAATGAGCAGTTCTTC.

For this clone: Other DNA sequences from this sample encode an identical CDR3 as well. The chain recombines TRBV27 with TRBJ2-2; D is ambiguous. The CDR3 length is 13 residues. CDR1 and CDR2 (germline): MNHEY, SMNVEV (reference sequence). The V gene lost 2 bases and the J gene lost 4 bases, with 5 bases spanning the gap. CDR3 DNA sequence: TGTGCCAGCAGTTTACGACCCACCGGGGAGCTGTTTTTT. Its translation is CASSLRPTGELFF.

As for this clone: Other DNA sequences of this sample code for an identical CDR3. CDR3 coding DNA: TGTGCCAGCAGTGAAGGACTCTTCTACGAGCAGTACTTC. Translated, it gives CASSEGLFYEQYF. The chain combines TRBV6-1 with TRBJ2-7; D unresolved. The V end was cut by 1 base, the J end by 3 bases, with 7 bases between. The CDR3 consists of 13 residues. Germline CDR1 is MNHNS and CDR2 is SASEGT.

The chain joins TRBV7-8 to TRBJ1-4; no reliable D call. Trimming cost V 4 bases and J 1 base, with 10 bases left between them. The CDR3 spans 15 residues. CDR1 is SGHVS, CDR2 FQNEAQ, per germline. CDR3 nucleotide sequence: TGTGCCAGCAGCTGGTTCGGGGTAACTAATGAAAAACTGTTTTTT. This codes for CASSWFGVTNEKLFF.

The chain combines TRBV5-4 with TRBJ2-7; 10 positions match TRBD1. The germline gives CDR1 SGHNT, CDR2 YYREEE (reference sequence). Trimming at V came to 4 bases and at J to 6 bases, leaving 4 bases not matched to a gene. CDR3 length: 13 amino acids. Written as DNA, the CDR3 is TGTGCCAGCAGCCAGGACAGGGGGTTCGAGCAGTACTTC. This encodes CASSQDRGFEQYF.

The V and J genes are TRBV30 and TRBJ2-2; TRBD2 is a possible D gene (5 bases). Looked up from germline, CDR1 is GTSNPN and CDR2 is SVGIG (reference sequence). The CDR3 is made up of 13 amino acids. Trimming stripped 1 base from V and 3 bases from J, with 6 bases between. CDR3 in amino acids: CAWSGGHTGELFF. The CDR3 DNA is TGTGCCTGGAGTGGAGGGCACACCGGGGAGCTGTTTTTT. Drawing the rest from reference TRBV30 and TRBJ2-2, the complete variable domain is SQTIHQWPATLVQPVGSPLSLECTVEGTSNPNLYWYRQAAGRGLQLLFYSVGIGQISSEVPQNLSASRPQDRQFILSSKKLLLSDSGFYLCAWSGGHTGELFFGEGSRLTVL.

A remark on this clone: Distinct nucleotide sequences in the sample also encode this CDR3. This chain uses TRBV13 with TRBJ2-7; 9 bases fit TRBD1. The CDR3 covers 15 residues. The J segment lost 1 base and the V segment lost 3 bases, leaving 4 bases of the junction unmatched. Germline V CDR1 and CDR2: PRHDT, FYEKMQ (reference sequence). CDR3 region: CASSLAGTGSYEQYF. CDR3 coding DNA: TGTGCCAGCAGCTTGGCCGGGACAGGGTCCTACGAGCAGTACTTC.

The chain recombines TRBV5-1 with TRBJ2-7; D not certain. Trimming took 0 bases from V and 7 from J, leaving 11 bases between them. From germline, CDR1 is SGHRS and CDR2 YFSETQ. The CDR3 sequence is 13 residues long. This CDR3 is CASSLDLMGEQYF. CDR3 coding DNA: TGCGCCAGCAGCTTGGACCTGATGGGGGAGCAGTACTTC.

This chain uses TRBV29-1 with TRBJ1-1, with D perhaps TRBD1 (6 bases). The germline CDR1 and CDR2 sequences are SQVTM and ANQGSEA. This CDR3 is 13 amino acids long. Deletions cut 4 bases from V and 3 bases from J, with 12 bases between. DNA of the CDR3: TGCAGCGTTGTGGGGGCGCCGGACACTGAAGCTTTCTTT. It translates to CSVVGAPDTEAFF.

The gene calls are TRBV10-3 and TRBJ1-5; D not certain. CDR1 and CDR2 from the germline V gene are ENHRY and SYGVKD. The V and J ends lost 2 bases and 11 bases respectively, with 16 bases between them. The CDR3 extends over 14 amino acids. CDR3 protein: CAISESGLGQAQHF. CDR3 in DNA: TGTGCCATCAGTGAGAGCGGCCTTGGCCAGGCCCAGCATTTT.

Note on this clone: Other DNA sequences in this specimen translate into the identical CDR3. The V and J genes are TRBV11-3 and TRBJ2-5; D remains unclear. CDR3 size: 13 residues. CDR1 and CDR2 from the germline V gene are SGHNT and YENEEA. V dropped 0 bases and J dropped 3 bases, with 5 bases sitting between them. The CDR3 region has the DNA TGTGCCAGCAGCTTAGATTCAGAAGAGACCCAGTACTTC. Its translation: CASSLDSEETQYF.

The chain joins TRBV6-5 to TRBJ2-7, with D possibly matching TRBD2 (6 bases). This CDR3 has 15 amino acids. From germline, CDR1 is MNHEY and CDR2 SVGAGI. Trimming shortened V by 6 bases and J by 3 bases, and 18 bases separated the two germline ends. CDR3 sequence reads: CASSQHIRERYEQYF. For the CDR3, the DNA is TGTGCCAGCAGCCAGCACATACGGGAGCGCTACGAGCAGTACTTC.

Here the CDR3 DNA reads TGTGCCAGCACCCACGTGAGGGTAAAAGGCACAGATACGCAGTATTTT. This codes for CASTHVRVKGTDTQYF. This chain uses TRBV27 with TRBJ2-3, with D perhaps TRBD2 (5 bases). Germline V CDR1 and CDR2: MNHEY, SMNVEV (reference sequence). The CDR3 is made up of 16 amino acids. V gave up 7 bases and J gave up 1 base, with 18 bases separating them.